This entry describes one T cell receptor beta chain. Its antigen is still unknown. The data derive from a study of T cell responses to AZD1222 COVID-19 vaccine. Study-level points and caveats: When two AZD1222 doses had been given, Spike-specific TCR breadth and depth rose.

Trimming took 4 bases from V and 8 from J, leaving 20 bases between them. Per the germline V gene, CDR1 is KGHSH and CDR2 is LQKENI. The CDR3 extends over 15 amino acids. Produced via immunoSEQ multiplex PCR; TCRdb's table is partial and in-frame only. Of 150,000 or so clones listed, about 91% were seen once; the top ten hold 1.3%. Sequencing used peripheral blood, obtained 28 days after the second AZD1222 dose. The chain employs TRBV18 and TRBJ1-2; D possibly corresponds to TRBD1 (5 bases). The TCR comes from an adult who received the AZD1222 COVID-19 vaccine. CDR3 loop: CASSRQSALGEGYTF. As DNA, the CDR3 is TGTGCCAGCTCACGACAGTCGGCCCTCGGGGAGGGCTACACCTTC.